The 30 T cell receptor beta chains reported below all come from one sample, sequenced in a study of blood T cell repertoires in COVID-19. TCRdb keeps only in-frame clones here, not all; method: immunoSEQ multiplex PCR. The profile shows under 250,000 clones, over 75% of them singletons. The sequenced sample consisted of peripheral blood. All receptors derive from a human donor in a cohort sampled during active COVID-19.

This chain uses TRBV5-1 with TRBJ2-6, with D perhaps TRBD2 (5 bases). This CDR3 is built from 12 residues. Germline V lookup: CDR1 SGHRS, CDR2 YFSETQ. Between the trimmed V and J ends, which lost 7 bases and 6 bases, there was a span of 8 bases. CDR3 bases: TGCGCCAGCTCGAGGGAGGCCAACGTCCTGACTTTC. It is translated as CASSREANVLTF.

V is TRBV19 and J is TRBJ2-2, with 10 bases identical to TRBD1. Germline V gene data show CDR1 as LNHDA and CDR2 as SQIVND (reference sequence). The V and J ends lost 5 bases and 6 bases, in that order; junction bases with no gene match: 9. The CDR3 consists of 16 residues. For the CDR3, the DNA is TGTGCCAGTAGTGACGAGGACAGGGGGTCCCCCGGGGAGCTGTTTTTT. As protein: CASSDEDRGSPGELFF. Full variable domain (missing parts from reference TRBV19 and TRBJ2-2): DGGITQSPKYLFRKEGQNVTLSCEQNLNHDAMYWYRQDPGQGLRLIYYSQIVNDFQKGDIAEGYSVSREKKESFPLTVTSAQKNPTAFYLCASSDEDRGSPGELFFGEGSRLTVL.

The chain joins TRBV30 to TRBJ2-5; D unclear. CDR3 size: 12 residues. Germline lookup yields CDR1 GTSNPN and CDR2 SVGIG (reference sequence). The V end lost 0 bases, the J end lost 4 bases, and 6 bases lay between the germline ends. CDR3 protein: CAWSVSRETQYF. In nucleotides, the CDR3 is TGTGCCTGGAGTGTGTCCAGAGAGACCCAGTACTTC.

This chain uses TRBV12-3 or TRBV12-4 with TRBJ1-1, with D maybe TRBD1 (5 bases). Trimming removed 4 bases from V and 11 bases from J, with 11 bases in between. CDR3 length equals 11 residues. This chain's CDR3 is CASSSQGKAFF. CDR3 coding DNA: TGTGCCAGCAGTTCTCAGGGAAAGGCTTTCTTT.

The chain joins TRBV24-1 to TRBJ2-1, with 9 bases aligning to TRBD1. In germline, CDR1 is KGHDR, CDR2 SFDVKD. With 4 bases clipped from V and 8 bases from J, the junction kept 8 bases outside the gene matches. The CDR3 runs to 15 residues. CDR3 coding DNA: TGTGCCACCAGTGACCCCGGACAGGGGTCCCATGAGCAGTTCTTC. The encoded protein is CATSDPGQGSHEQFF.

The chain is built from TRBV5-4 and TRBJ2-7, with TRBD1 matching 9 bases. Germline CDR1 and CDR2: SGHNT and YYREEE (reference sequence). This CDR3 has 16 residues. The V segment lost 0 bases and the J segment 9 bases; nucleotides outside the gene matches: 13. CDR3 DNA: TGTGCCAGCAGCTTGGCCGGGGGACAGGGAAGGGTTAGGCAGTACTTC. It codes for CASSLAGGQGRVRQYF.

V and J are TRBV6-5 and TRBJ2-5; 9 nucleotides match TRBD2. V dropped 6 bases and J dropped 4; count of bases not matched to a gene: 9. The CDR3 totals 15 residues. Germline assignment: CDR1 MNHEY and CDR2 SVGAGI. The chain's CDR3 is CASSPSAGGRETQYF. The DNA for the CDR3 is TGTGCCAGCAGCCCAAGCGCGGGAGGGCGAGAGACCCAGTACTTC.

This clone appeared a few times. This chain uses TRBV10-2 with TRBJ2-3; TRBD2 matches 10 bases. The CDR3 extends over 16 amino acids. V lost 6 bases and J lost 5; bases outside the gene matches: 11. The V gene's germline CDR1 is WSHSY and CDR2 SAAADI. The CDR3 DNA sequence: TGCGCCAGCAGCTTAGCGGGGGGCCAAAACCGAGATACGCAGTATTTT. This translates into CASSLAGGQNRDTQYF.

This clone occurred a few times. The V call is TRBV13, the J call TRBJ1-1; D unresolved. V shed 3 bases and J shed 4 bases, with 15 bases lying between them. The length of the CDR3 is 15 residues. Germline values: CDR1 PRHDT, CDR2 FYEKMQ (reference sequence). For the CDR3, the DNA is TGTGCCAGCAGCTTTCCCCTGAGGGAGGGCACTGAAGCTTTCTTT. This gives the protein CASSFPLREGTEAFF.

The V call is TRBV6-5, the J call TRBJ2-7; D is uncertain. CDR1 and CDR2 (germline): MNHEY, SVGAGI. This CDR3 is 15 amino acids long. V dropped 0 bases and J dropped 2 bases, with 11 bases sitting between them. This chain's CDR3 is CASSYSPGLTYEQYF. CDR3 DNA sequence: TGTGCCAGCAGTTACTCGCCAGGTTTAACCTACGAGCAGTACTTC.

The chain couples TRBV25-1 to TRBJ2-1, with 8 bases fitting TRBD1. This CDR3 has 16 amino acids. The V segment lost 5 bases and the J segment 3 bases; nucleotides outside the gene matches: 9. Germline lookup yields CDR1 MGHDK and CDR2 SYGVNS. CDR3 in amino acids: CASSPHLTGGYNEQFF. DNA for the CDR3: TGTGCCAGCAGTCCCCACCTCACAGGGGGCTACAATGAGCAGTTCTTC.

The V and J genes are TRBV11-1 and TRBJ1-1; D is perhaps TRBD1 (6 bases). V lost 4 bases and J 1 base, leaving 13 bases between the germline ends. CDR3 length: 15 amino acids. Germline V lookup: CDR1 SGHAT, CDR2 FQDESV (reference sequence). The DNA for the CDR3 is TGTGCCAGCAGCTCGGACAGTGGAAGGAACACTGAAGCTTTCTTT. The encoded protein is CASSSDSGRNTEAFF.

V is TRBV29-1 and J is TRBJ2-3; tentatively, D is TRBD2 (6 bases). The ends were cut back, 5 bases at V and 5 bases at J, with 23 bases in the middle. This CDR3 region has 16 residues. The germline gives CDR1 SQVTM, CDR2 ANQGSEA. CDR3 coding DNA: TGCAGCGTTTTCAACCGCGGGGCGCGGGCTGTAGATACGCAGTATTTT. Amino acid sequence: CSVFNRGARAVDTQYF.

V gene TRBV24-1 combines with J gene TRBJ2-7, with a possible D match to TRBD2 (6 bases). Looked up from germline, CDR1 is KGHDR and CDR2 is SFDVKD. The CDR3 contains 15 residues. With 3 bases removed from V and 4 bases from J, the gap between germline ends came to 15 bases. The CDR3 nucleotides are TGTGCCACCAGTGATAACGGGAGTGGAAAGTACGAGCAGTACTTC. Translating gives CATSDNGSGKYEQYF.

V gene TRBV19 combines with J gene TRBJ1-5; D unclear. The V gene's germline CDR1 is LNHDA and CDR2 SQIVND (reference sequence). The CDR3 is made up of 13 amino acids. V lost 8 bases to trimming and J lost 4 bases, with 12 bases between them. This chain's CDR3 is CASADAPNQPQHF. Written as DNA, the CDR3 is TGTGCCAGTGCTGATGCGCCAAATCAGCCCCAGCATTTT.

This chain links TRBV3-1 (or the pseudogene TRBV3-2) with TRBJ1-5, with a possible D match to TRBD1 (6 bases). This CDR3 has 17 residues. V lost 3 bases and J 1 base, leaving 16 bases between the germline ends. Germline V gives CDR1 LGHDT, CDR2 YNNKEL (reference sequence). The DNA of the CDR3 is TGTGCCAGCAGCCAGTGGCAAGGGGGGGGGAGCAATCAGCCCCAGCATTTT. Translation gives CASSQWQGGGSNQPQHF.

The chain is built from TRBV6-1 and TRBJ1-1; no clear D gene. Germline values: CDR1 MNHNS, CDR2 SASEGT. Trimming removed 8 bases from V and 8 bases from J, with 15 bases in between. The CDR3 runs 12 residues. CDR3 residues: CASHTFQSEAFF. In DNA, the CDR3 is TGTGCCAGCCATACATTCCAATCAGAAGCTTTCTTT.

The chain employs TRBV14 and TRBJ2-2, with 12 bases matching TRBD2. V lost 6 bases and J lost 8; bases outside the gene matches: 4. The germline V gene has CDR1 SGHDN and CDR2 FVKESK. The CDR3 spans 14 residues. The chain's CDR3 is CASRTSGRGGELFF. DNA of the CDR3: TGTGCCAGCAGGACTAGCGGGAGAGGTGGGGAGCTGTTTTTT.

A single count supports this clone. The CDR3 region is CASSQDGLPTDTQYF. CDR3 coding DNA: TGTGCCAGCAGTCAGGACGGACTCCCCACAGATACGCAGTATTTT. The chain employs TRBV27 and TRBJ2-3, with a tentative D call TRBD2 (5 bases). Germline-derived CDR1 and CDR2 are MNHEY and SMNVEV (reference sequence). The CDR3 spans 15 residues. Trimming took off 5 bases at V and 2 bases at J, with 14 bases between the two ends.

The rearrangement links TRBV7-2 to TRBJ2-2; unclear D gene. Trimming removed 5 bases at V and 4 bases at J, with 14 bases between. This CDR3 has 15 amino acids. The germline V gene encodes CDR1 SGHTA and CDR2 FQGNSA. The CDR3 DNA reads as TGTGCCAGCAGCCCCGAGGCGGTGGGCACCGGGGAGCTGTTTTTT. Protein product: CASSPEAVGTGELFF.

The CDR3 spells CASSRPGAVYGYTF. The CDR3, as DNA: TGTGCCAGCAGCCGCCCAGGGGCCGTCTATGGCTACACCTTC. The chain employs TRBV6-5 and TRBJ1-2, with D tentatively TRBD1 (6 bases). The germline V gene encodes CDR1 MNHEY and CDR2 SVGAGI. V was shortened by 6 bases and J by 4 bases, with 15 bases between the two germline ends. The CDR3 has 14 residues.

This chain links TRBV7-2 with TRBJ1-5; 7 bases map to TRBD1. Germline V gene data show CDR1 as SGHTA and CDR2 as FQGNSA. The CDR3 runs to 15 residues. J gave up 4 bases and V 4 bases, and 7 bases lay outside the gene matches. DNA for the CDR3: TGTGCCAGCAGCTCCTGGACAGGACCGAATCAGCCCCAGCATTTT. Translating it yields CASSSWTGPNQPQHF.

J is TRBJ2-5 and V is TRBV7-8; 7 bases match TRBD2. Trimming took 5 bases from V and 2 from J; bases not matched to a gene: 5. The CDR3 length is 14 residues. Germline lookup yields CDR1 SGHVS and CDR2 FQNEAQ. In DNA form, the CDR3 reads TGTGCCAGCAGCACTGGGGACTATCAAGAGACCCAGTACTTC. It codes for CASSTGDYQETQYF.

The V call is TRBV6-1, the J call TRBJ1-2, with D perhaps TRBD1 (6 bases). The CDR3 length is 13 residues. Germline assignment: CDR1 MNHNS and CDR2 SASEGT. V was clipped by 2 bases and J by 7 bases, with 11 bases between them. CDR3 DNA sequence: TGTGCCAGCAGTGAACCAGGGGTTGGTGGCTACACCTTC. Protein sequence: CASSEPGVGGYTF.

This clone showed up just a few times. Other DNA variants within this sample encode the same CDR3. This sequence joins TRBV5-1 and TRBJ1-1, with D perhaps matching TRBD1 (5 bases). Trimming took off 3 bases at V and 1 base at J, with 10 bases between the two ends. This CDR3 contains 14 residues. The V gene's germline CDR1 is SGHRS and CDR2 YFSETQ. CDR3 in DNA: TGCGCCAGCAGCTCCCTCCAGGGGAACACTGAAGCTTTCTTT. Residues: CASSSLQGNTEAFF.

This rearrangement joins TRBV13 to TRBJ1-1, with 9 bases lining up with TRBD1. The CDR3 covers 17 residues. Germline lookup yields CDR1 PRHDT and CDR2 FYEKMQ (reference sequence). Trimming took 3 bases from V and 7 from J; bases not matched to a gene: 15. This chain's CDR3 is CASSFQGQGVRTGEAFF. CDR3 in DNA: TGTGCCAGCAGCTTTCAGGGACAGGGAGTTAGAACAGGTGAAGCTTTCTTT. The full variable domain, with the rest looked up from reference TRBV13 and TRBJ1-1, is AAGVIQSPRHLIKEKRETATLKCYPIPRHDTVYWYQQGPGQDPQFLISFYEKMQSDKGSIPDRFSAQQFSDYHSELNMSSLELGDSALYFCASSFQGQGVRTGEAFFGQGTRLTVV.

The chain carries TRBV5-1 and TRBJ2-7; 14 bases match TRBD2. Germline CDR1 reads SGHRS; CDR2 reads YFSETQ. J lost 1 base, V lost 4 bases, and 7 bases had no gene match. This CDR3 comprises 17 residues. This chain's CDR3 is CASSAGLAGGRSYEQYF. The CDR3 DNA is TGCGCCAGCAGCGCTGGACTAGCGGGAGGTAGGTCCTACGAGCAGTACTTC.

The chain recombines TRBV15 with TRBJ1-5, with 9 bases lining up with TRBD1. Germline V gene lookup returns CDR1 LNHNV and CDR2 YYDKDF (reference sequence). J lost 1 base, V lost 2 bases, and 9 bases had no gene match. This CDR3 is 18 amino acids long. CDR3 coding DNA: TGTGCCACCAGCAGAATGGGACAGGGAAGGGGAAGCAATCAGCCCCAGCATTTT. It codes for CATSRMGQGRGSNQPQHF.

V and J are TRBV4-1 and TRBJ2-7; 7 bases map to TRBD2. CDR3 length: 16 amino acids. Germline V CDR1 and CDR2: MGHRA, YSYEKL. The ends lost 4 bases at V and 0 bases at J; junction bases unmatched: 9. The CDR3 DNA reads TGCGCCAGCAGCCCAGGGATCGGGGGGAGCTCCTACGAGCAGTACTTC. It is translated as CASSPGIGGSSYEQYF.

The chain couples TRBV28 to TRBJ1-5, with D perhaps TRBD1 (5 bases). Looked up from germline, CDR1 is MDHEN and CDR2 is SYDVKM. Trimming removed 3 bases at V and 4 bases at J, with 10 bases between. The CDR3 has 14 amino acids. CDR3 nucleotides: TGTGCCAGCAGTTTGCGACAGAGTAATCAGCCCCAGCATTTT. Protein sequence: CASSLRQSNQPQHF.